This TCR beta chain was sequenced in a study of beta chain features in type 1 diabetes. Overall study findings and caveats: Type 1 diabetes patients showed a moderate but significant shortening of TCRB CDR3s in all four CD4+ subsets.

TCRB transcripts that were expressed got sequenced, as all of the isolated RNA had been reverse transcribed. Sequencing used immunoSEQ multiplex PCR; TCRdb keeps in-frame clones, though not all of them. The table has 600,000 to 700,000 clones, around 12% seen once. In the case of this clone: Its specificity is unknown.

Per germline, CDR1 SGHDN and CDR2 FVKESK. This CDR3 is built from 13 residues. V was pared by 5 bases and J by 5 bases, with 12 bases between. This chain uses TRBV14 with TRBJ1-1; a possible D gene is TRBD1 (5 bases). The sequenced sample was naive CD4+ T cells from blood. The TCR sequence derives from a man aged 25 to 40 with type 1 diabetes. The CDR3 loop is CASSSRPGTEAFF. The CDR3 DNA reads TGTGCCAGCAGCTCGAGGCCAGGGACTGAAGCTTTCTTT.